These 24 T cell receptor beta chains share one sample of origin, sequenced in a study of shared clonotypes between healthy human individuals. Clones were read by immunoSEQ multiplex PCR, and TCRdb kept only the in-frame ones, dropping some. The sample holds a few hundred thousand clones; around 97% are singletons and the top ten take roughly 0.055%. Material for sequencing was naive CD4+ T cells sorted from blood. The subset here: CD45RA+ positively selected. These receptors were obtained from a woman under 40 in good health.

This clone has only one observation. J is TRBJ1-3 and V is TRBV6-6, with D uncertain. V gave up 0 bases and J gave up 4 bases, with 13 bases separating them. Germline V lookup: CDR1 MNHNY, CDR2 SVGAGI (reference sequence). CDR3 size: 16 residues. The CDR3 sequence: CASSYSAPTNGNTIYF. The CDR3 DNA reads as TGTGCCAGCAGTTACTCGGCTCCAACAAACGGAAACACCATATATTTT.

V gene TRBV28 combines with J gene TRBJ2-1; 10 nucleotides match TRBD2. Germline V CDR1 and CDR2: MDHEN, SYDVKM. The CDR3 runs to 14 residues. V gave up 2 bases and J gave up 9 bases; unmatched junction bases: 4. The DNA of the CDR3 is TGTGCCAGCAGTTTAAGCGGGAGGGCCTTTGAGCAGTTCTTC. Its translation is CASSLSGRAFEQFF. Based on the CDR3 plus reference TRBV28 and TRBJ2-1, the full variable domain is DVKVTQSSRYLVKRTGEKVFLECVQDMDHENMFWYRQDPGLGLRLIYFSYDVKMKEKGDIPEGYSVSREKKERFSLILESASTNQTSMYLCASSLSGRAFEQFFGPGTRLTVL.

The chain carries TRBV7-9 and TRBJ2-2; 8 positions match TRBD2. The V segment lost 5 bases and the J segment 0 bases; nucleotides outside the gene matches: 11. The CDR3 runs to 18 residues. CDR1 is SEHNR and CDR2 is FQNEAQ in the germline V gene (reference sequence). For the CDR3, the DNA is TGTGCCAGCAGCCACCTCGCGGGGGGTTCCGCGAACACCGGGGAGCTGTTTTTT. Its protein is CASSHLAGGSANTGELFF.

The V gene is TRBV6-1, the J gene TRBJ1-5, with D possibly matching TRBD1 (5 bases). Germline V lookup: CDR1 MNHNS, CDR2 SASEGT. Between the trimmed V and J ends, which lost 5 bases and 0 bases, there was a span of 11 bases. This CDR3 comprises 15 residues. The CDR3 reads CASSSDRSSNQPQHF. The DNA for the CDR3 is TGTGCCAGCAGTTCAGACAGAAGTAGCAATCAGCCCCAGCATTTT.

V is TRBV4-1 and J is TRBJ1-3, with unresolved D. Trimming stripped 5 bases from V and 0 bases from J, with 8 bases between. Germline V gene sequence: CDR1 MGHRA, CDR2 YSYEKL. The CDR3 sequence is 14 residues long. DNA for the CDR3: TGCGCCAGCAGCTCCGGGCACTCTGGAAACACCATATATTTT. Encoded protein: CASSSGHSGNTIYF.

CDR3 nucleotides: TGTGCCAGCAGTGGCTCGGACAGGGGGCATGGCTACACCTTC. It encodes CASSGSDRGHGYTF. V gene TRBV6-1 combines with J gene TRBJ1-2, with 11 bases lining up with TRBD1. CDR1 and CDR2 from the germline V gene are MNHNS and SASEGT. J gave up 6 bases and V 4 bases, and 4 bases lay outside the gene matches. CDR3 length: 14 residues.

This chain joins TRBV7-2 and TRBJ1-6; D remains ambiguous. V lost 1 base to trimming and J lost 7 bases, with 11 bases between them. Germline CDR1 and CDR2: SGHTA and FQGNSA. The CDR3 extends over 15 amino acids. The DNA of the CDR3 is TGTGCCAGCAGCTTAGGCGGGCTAGGGAATTCACCCCTCCACTTT. This codes for CASSLGGLGNSPLHF.

The CDR3 spells CASSSQDRRNYGYTF. The CDR3 DNA sequence: TGTGCCAGCAGCTCCCAAGACAGGAGAAACTATGGCTACACCTTC. The V and J genes are TRBV9 and TRBJ1-2; a weak D match, TRBD1 (6 bases). CDR3 length: 15 residues. CDR1 is SGDLS and CDR2 is YYNGEE in the germline V gene. With 4 bases removed from V and 2 bases from J, the gap between germline ends came to 15 bases.

The chain is built from TRBV7-2 and TRBJ1-2; D is uncertain. Germline V lookup: CDR1 SGHTA, CDR2 FQGNSA. V dropped 2 bases and J dropped 3 bases, with 10 bases sitting between them. The CDR3 covers 14 residues. The CDR3 loop reads CASSLMGDDYGYTF. In DNA, the CDR3 is TGTGCCAGCAGCTTAATGGGTGACGACTATGGCTACACCTTC.

This chain joins TRBV6-1 and TRBJ1-2, with D tentatively TRBD1 (5 bases). Per the germline V gene, CDR1 is MNHNS and CDR2 is SASEGT. This CDR3 spans 13 amino acids. Trimming removed 6 bases at V and 8 bases at J, with 16 bases between. CDR3 sequence reads: CASREAGLEGYTF. The CDR3 bases are TGTGCCAGCAGAGAGGCAGGGTTGGAAGGCTACACCTTC.

This chain connects TRBV5-6 to TRBJ2-7; 7 positions agree with TRBD2. Germline-derived CDR1 and CDR2 are SGHDT and YYEEEE. Unmatched junction bases numbered 10, after V lost 3 bases and J lost 7 bases. The CDR3 runs 14 residues. The CDR3 sequence is CASSSTAGVGEQYF. The DNA of the CDR3 is TGTGCCAGCAGCTCTACGGCGGGAGTCGGGGAGCAGTACTTC. The variable domain in full, completed from reference TRBV5-6 and TRBJ2-7, reads DAGVTQSPTHLIKTRGQQVTLRCSPKSGHDTVSWYQQALGQGPQFIFQYYEEEERQRGNFPDRFSGHQFPNYSSELNVNALLLGDSALYLCASSSTAGVGEQYFGPGTRLTVT.

The rearrangement uses TRBV7-8 and TRBJ2-7, with TRBD2 matching over 12 bases. Germline V lookup: CDR1 SGHVS, CDR2 FQNEAQ. The trim removed 5 bases at V and 2 bases at J, leaving 7 bases unmatched. The CDR3 is 16 amino acids. CDR3: CASSIRTSGATYEQYF. The CDR3 nucleotides read TGTGCCAGCAGCATTCGGACTAGCGGGGCCACCTACGAGCAGTACTTC.

On this clone itself: The same CDR3 arises from other DNA sequences in this sample as well. The chain links TRBV5-1 to TRBJ2-3, with D possibly TRBD2 on 5 matching bases. The V gene's germline CDR1 is SGHRS and CDR2 YFSETQ. The V end was cut by 1 base, the J end by 6 bases, with 9 bases between. This CDR3 region has 13 residues. The CDR3 is CASSLSGTDTQYF. DNA of the CDR3: TGCGCCAGCAGCTTGTCGGGAACTGATACGCAGTATTTT.

The chain carries TRBV7-3 and TRBJ2-1; TRBD2 matches at 10 bases. This CDR3 is built from 14 residues. Germline-derived CDR1 and CDR2 are SGHTA and FQGTGA. The V segment lost 0 bases and the J segment 9 bases; nucleotides outside the gene matches: 2. The CDR3 DNA is TGTGCCAGCAGCTTAACAGCGGGAGGGAGTGAGCAGTTCTTC. Residues: CASSLTAGGSEQFF.

The gene calls are TRBV5-1 and TRBJ2-2, with 7 bases matching TRBD1. This CDR3 region has 17 residues. Germline V gene lookup returns CDR1 SGHRS and CDR2 YFSETQ. Losses at the gene ends were 4 bases for V and 1 base for J; bases not matched to a gene: 10. The CDR3 DNA reads as TGCGCCAGCAGCCAAACCCGGGACAGCATGAACACCGGGGAGCTGTTTTTT. Translated: CASSQTRDSMNTGELFF.

The V call is TRBV5-1, the J call TRBJ2-5, with D perhaps assigned TRBD1 or TRBD2 (5 bases each). The CDR3 extends over 13 amino acids. CDR1 and CDR2 (germline): SGHRS, YFSETQ. V lost 4 bases, J lost 4 bases, and 11 bases lay in between. CDR3 DNA sequence: TGCGCCAGCAGCAGGGGAGTCGGAGAGACCCAGTACTTC. It is translated as CASSRGVGETQYF.

V and J are TRBV5-1 and TRBJ1-1; D is undetermined. Germline V gene lookup returns CDR1 SGHRS and CDR2 YFSETQ. V was trimmed by 0 bases and J by 1 base, leaving 10 bases between them. The CDR3 consists of 15 residues. Here the CDR3 DNA reads TGCGCCAGCAGCTTGGAAGGACGGAAGAACACTGAAGCTTTCTTT. Amino acids: CASSLEGRKNTEAFF.

The chain uses TRBV27 and TRBJ1-6; TRBD1 aligns across 8 bases. Germline V gene sequence: CDR1 MNHEY, CDR2 SMNVEV (reference sequence). Trimming removed 5 bases from V and 4 bases from J; junction bases left unmatched: 4. The CDR3 covers 15 residues. CDR3 protein: CASSPRQGYNSPLHF. The CDR3 bases are TGTGCCAGCAGTCCCCGACAGGGGTATAATTCACCCCTCCACTTT.

V gene TRBV2 combines with J gene TRBJ1-2; D is unclear. The V and J ends lost 3 bases and 8 bases respectively, with 25 bases between them. CDR3 length equals 17 residues. Germline V CDR1 and CDR2: SNHLY, FYNNEI. The CDR3 DNA sequence: TGTGCCAGCAGTGATCGTGGACGGATAACTATTTCGGGAGGCTACACCTTC. It encodes CASSDRGRITISGGYTF.

The gene calls are TRBV19 and TRBJ1-1; D gene ambiguous. Germline CDR1 and CDR2: LNHDA and SQIVND (reference sequence). This CDR3 contains 13 residues. Trimming shortened V by 0 bases and J by 10 bases, and 12 bases separated the two germline ends. The DNA for the CDR3 is TGTGCCAGTAGTATAGATCCGCGGTATGGAGCTTTCTTT. Its translation: CASSIDPRYGAFF.

The CDR3 loop reads CASRPRLAGLKETQYF. In nucleotides, the CDR3 is TGTGCCAGCAGACCCCGACTAGCGGGATTAAAAGAGACCCAGTACTTC. The V and J genes are TRBV7-9 and TRBJ2-5; 11 nucleotides align to TRBD2. Germline V gene data show CDR1 as SEHNR and CDR2 as FQNEAQ (reference sequence). V was clipped by 6 bases and J by 3 bases; unmatched bases: 9. This CDR3 is 16 amino acids long.

J is TRBJ1-2 and V is TRBV28; D gene unclear. The CDR3 loop spans 12 amino acids. CDR1 is MDHEN and CDR2 is SYDVKM in the germline V gene. V was clipped by 6 bases and J by 4 bases, with 9 bases between them. The CDR3 loop reads CASRNPAYGYTF. The CDR3 DNA reads TGTGCCAGCAGAAATCCTGCCTATGGCTACACCTTC.

CDR3 DNA: TGTGCCAGCAGCATCTCCAGGGAGACCCAGTACTTC. Its protein is CASSISRETQYF. The gene calls are TRBV27 and TRBJ2-5; D gene uncertain. V lost 6 bases to trimming and J lost 5 bases, with 10 bases between them. This CDR3 contains 12 residues. Germline CDR1 reads MNHEY; CDR2 reads SMNVEV (reference sequence).

V is TRBV2 and J is TRBJ2-5, with D tentatively TRBD1 (5 bases). Germline V lookup: CDR1 SNHLY, CDR2 FYNNEI. The germline V and J ends were trimmed by 4 bases and 4 bases, with 7 bases remaining between them. CDR3 length equals 12 residues. In nucleotides, the CDR3 is TGTGCCAGCAGTGTCAGGGCAGAGACCCAGTACTTC. It specifies CASSVRAETQYF.